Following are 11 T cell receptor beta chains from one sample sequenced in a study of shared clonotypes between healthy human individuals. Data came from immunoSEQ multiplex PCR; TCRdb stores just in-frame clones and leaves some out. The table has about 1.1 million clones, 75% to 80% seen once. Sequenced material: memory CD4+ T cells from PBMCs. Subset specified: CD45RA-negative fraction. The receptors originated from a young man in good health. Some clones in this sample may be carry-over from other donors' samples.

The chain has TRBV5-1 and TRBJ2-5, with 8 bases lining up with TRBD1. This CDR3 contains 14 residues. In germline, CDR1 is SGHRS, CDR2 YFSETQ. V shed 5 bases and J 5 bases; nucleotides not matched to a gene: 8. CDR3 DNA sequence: TGCGCCAGCAGACATCCAGGGGGCACGGAGACCCAGTACTTC. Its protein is CASRHPGGTETQYF.

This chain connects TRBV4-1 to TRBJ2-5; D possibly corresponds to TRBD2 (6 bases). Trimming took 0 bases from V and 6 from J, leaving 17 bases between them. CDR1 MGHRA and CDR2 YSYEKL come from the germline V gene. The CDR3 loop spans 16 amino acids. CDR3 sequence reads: CASSQDLLAPRQTQYF. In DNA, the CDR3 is TGCGCCAGCAGCCAAGATTTACTAGCACCGAGGCAGACCCAGTACTTC.

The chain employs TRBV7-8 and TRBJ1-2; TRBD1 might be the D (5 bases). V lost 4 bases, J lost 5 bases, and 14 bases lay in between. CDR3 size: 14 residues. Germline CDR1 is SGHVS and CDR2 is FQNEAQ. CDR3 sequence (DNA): TGTGCCAGCAGCTCTCGGGGCGCTTGGTATGGCTACACCTTC. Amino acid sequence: CASSSRGAWYGYTF.

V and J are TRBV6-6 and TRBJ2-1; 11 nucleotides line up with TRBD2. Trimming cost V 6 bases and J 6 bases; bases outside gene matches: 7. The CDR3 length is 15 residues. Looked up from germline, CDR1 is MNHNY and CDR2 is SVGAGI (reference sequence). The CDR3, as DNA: TGTGCCAGCAGATCCGGGACTAGCGGCCGCAATGAGCAGTTCTTC. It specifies CASRSGTSGRNEQFF.

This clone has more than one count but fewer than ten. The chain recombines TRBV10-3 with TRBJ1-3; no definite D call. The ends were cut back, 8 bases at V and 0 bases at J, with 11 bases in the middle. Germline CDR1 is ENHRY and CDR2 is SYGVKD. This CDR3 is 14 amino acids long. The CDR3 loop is CAIYHPSSGNTIYF. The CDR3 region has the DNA TGTGCCATCTATCATCCGAGCTCTGGAAACACCATATATTTT.

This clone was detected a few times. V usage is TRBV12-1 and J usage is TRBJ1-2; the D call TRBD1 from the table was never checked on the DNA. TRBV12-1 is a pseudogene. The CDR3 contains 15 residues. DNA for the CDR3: TGTGCCAGCAGAAAGAGACAGGGGGACGGAGTTGGCTACACCTTC. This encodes CASRKRQGDGVGYTF.

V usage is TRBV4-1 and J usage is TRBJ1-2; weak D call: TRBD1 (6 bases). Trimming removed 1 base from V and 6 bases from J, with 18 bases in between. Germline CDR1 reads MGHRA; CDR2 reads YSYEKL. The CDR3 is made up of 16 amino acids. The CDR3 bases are TGCGCCAGCAGCCAAGGCTTAGCGAGGGGGTTGGATGGCTACACCTTC. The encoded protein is CASSQGLARGLDGYTF.

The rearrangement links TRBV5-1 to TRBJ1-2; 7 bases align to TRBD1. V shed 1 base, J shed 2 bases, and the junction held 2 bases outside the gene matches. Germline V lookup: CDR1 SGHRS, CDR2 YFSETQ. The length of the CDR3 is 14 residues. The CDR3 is CASSLTGDNYGYTF. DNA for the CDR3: TGCGCCAGCAGCTTGACAGGGGACAACTATGGCTACACCTTC.

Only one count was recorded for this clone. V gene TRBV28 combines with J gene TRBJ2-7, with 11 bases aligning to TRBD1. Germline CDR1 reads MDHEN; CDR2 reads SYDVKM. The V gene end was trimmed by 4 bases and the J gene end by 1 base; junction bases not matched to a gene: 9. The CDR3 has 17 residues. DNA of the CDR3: TGTGCCAGCAGTTCACCTGGGGACAGGGGGGTGTCCTACGAGCAGTACTTC. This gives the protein CASSSPGDRGVSYEQYF. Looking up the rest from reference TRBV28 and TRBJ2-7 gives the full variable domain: DVKVTQSSRYLVKRTGEKVFLECVQDMDHENMFWYRQDPGLGLRLIYFSYDVKMKEKGDIPEGYSVSREKKERFSLILESASTNQTSMYLCASSSPGDRGVSYEQYFGPGTRLTVT.

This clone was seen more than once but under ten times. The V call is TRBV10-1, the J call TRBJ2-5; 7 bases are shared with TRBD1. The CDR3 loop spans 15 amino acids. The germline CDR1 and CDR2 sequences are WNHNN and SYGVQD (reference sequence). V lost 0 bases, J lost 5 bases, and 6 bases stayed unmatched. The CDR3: CASSESYRGTETQYF. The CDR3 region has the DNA TGCGCCAGCAGTGAGTCTTACAGGGGTACGGAGACCCAGTACTTC.

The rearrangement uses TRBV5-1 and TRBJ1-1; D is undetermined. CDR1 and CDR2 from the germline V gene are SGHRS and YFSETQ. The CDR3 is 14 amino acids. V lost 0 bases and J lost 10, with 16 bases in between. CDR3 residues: CASSLVPDARTAFF. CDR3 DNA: TGCGCCAGCAGCTTGGTACCGGACGCAAGGACAGCTTTCTTT.